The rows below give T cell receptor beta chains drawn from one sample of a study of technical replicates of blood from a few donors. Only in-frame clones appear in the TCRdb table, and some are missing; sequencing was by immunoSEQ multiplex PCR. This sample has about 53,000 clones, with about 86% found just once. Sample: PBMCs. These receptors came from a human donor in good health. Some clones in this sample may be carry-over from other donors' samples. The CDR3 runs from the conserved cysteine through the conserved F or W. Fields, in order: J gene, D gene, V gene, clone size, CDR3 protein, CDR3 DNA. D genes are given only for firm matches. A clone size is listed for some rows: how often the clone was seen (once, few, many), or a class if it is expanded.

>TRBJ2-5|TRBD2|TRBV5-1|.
CASSHTSGGAIGETQYF
TGCGCCAGCAGCCACACTAGCGGGGGGGCGATTGGAGAGACCCAGTACTTC
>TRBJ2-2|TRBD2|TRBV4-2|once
CASSLTGLADIWTGELFF
TGTGCCAGCAGCCTGACGGGACTAGCGGACATCTGGACCGGGGAGCTGTTTTTT
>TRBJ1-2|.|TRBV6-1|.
CASRRTAQNYGYTF
TGTGCCAGCAGAAGGACTGCCCAAAACTATGGCTACACCTTC
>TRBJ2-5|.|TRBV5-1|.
CASSFGSGQETQYF
TGCGCCAGCAGCTTTGGGTCGGGCCAAGAGACCCAGTACTTC
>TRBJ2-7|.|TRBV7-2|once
CASSSSFYEQYF
TGTGCCAGCAGCTCCTCCTTTTACGAGCAGTACTTC
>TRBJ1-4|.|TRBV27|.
CASSPRVAGVGKTVF
TGTGCCAGCAGTCCACGGGTGGCAGGGGTAGGAAAAACTGTTTTT
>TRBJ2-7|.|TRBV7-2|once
CASSLVGSSLVEQYF
TGTGCCAGCAGCTTAGTGGGCTCTAGCTTGGTAGAGCAGTACTTC
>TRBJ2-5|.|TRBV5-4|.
CASSLGGYQETQYF
TGTGCCAGCAGCTTGGGAGGGTACCAAGAGACCCAGTACTTC
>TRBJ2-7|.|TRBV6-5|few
CASSYRAGPHEQYF
TGTGCCAGCAGTTACAGGGCGGGTCCCCACGAGCAGTACTTC
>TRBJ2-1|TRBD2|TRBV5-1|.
CASSLSSGAWYEQFF
TGCGCCAGCAGCTTGTCGAGCGGGGCATGGTATGAGCAGTTCTTC
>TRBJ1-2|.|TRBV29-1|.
CSVEAGSYGYTF
TGCAGCGTTGAGGCAGGGTCCTATGGCTACACCTTC
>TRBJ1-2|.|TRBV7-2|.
CASSPAGAVSGYTF
TGTGCCAGCAGCCCCGCGGGGGCGGTATCCGGCTACACCTTC
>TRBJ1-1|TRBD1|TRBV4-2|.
CASSQDLLSGGGSKTFF
TGTGCCAGCAGCCAAGATTTACTGTCAGGGGGCGGCTCTAAAACTTTCTTT
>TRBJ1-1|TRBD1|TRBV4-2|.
CASSYRSTGGTEAFF
TGTGCCAGCAGCTACCGCTCTACAGGGGGCACTGAAGCTTTCTTT
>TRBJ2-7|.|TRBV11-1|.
CASSMPGGYEQYF
TGTGCCAGCAGCATGCCCGGGGGCTACGAGCAGTACTTC
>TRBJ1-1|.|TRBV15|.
CATSPTVGREAFF
TGTGCCACCAGTCCAACGGTTGGGCGGGAGGCTTTCTTT
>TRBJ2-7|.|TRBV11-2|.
CASSPDRSYEQYF
TGTGCCAGCAGCCCAGACAGATCCTACGAGCAGTACTTC
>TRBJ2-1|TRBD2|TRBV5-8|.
CASGAVAGGLGEQFF
TGTGCCAGCGGGGCTGTAGCGGGGGGGCTCGGTGAGCAGTTCTTC
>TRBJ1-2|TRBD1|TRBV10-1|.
CASRPGTAYGYTF
TGCGCCAGCAGACCCGGGACAGCCTATGGCTACACCTTC
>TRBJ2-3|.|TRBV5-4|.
CASSLSRDSSTDTQYF
TGTGCCAGCAGCTTGAGCCGAGATTCTAGCACAGATACGCAGTATTTT
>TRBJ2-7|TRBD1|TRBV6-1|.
CASRGTGGSFYEQYF
TGTGCCAGCAGGGGGACAGGGGGATCGTTCTACGAGCAGTACTTC
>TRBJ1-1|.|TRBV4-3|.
CASSQAQYTEAFF
TGCGCCAGCAGCCAAGCCCAGTACACTGAAGCTTTCTTT
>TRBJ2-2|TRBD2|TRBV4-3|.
CASSALAGGAVGELFF
TGCGCCAGCAGCGCTCTAGCGGGGGGGGCGGTTGGGGAGCTGTTTTTT